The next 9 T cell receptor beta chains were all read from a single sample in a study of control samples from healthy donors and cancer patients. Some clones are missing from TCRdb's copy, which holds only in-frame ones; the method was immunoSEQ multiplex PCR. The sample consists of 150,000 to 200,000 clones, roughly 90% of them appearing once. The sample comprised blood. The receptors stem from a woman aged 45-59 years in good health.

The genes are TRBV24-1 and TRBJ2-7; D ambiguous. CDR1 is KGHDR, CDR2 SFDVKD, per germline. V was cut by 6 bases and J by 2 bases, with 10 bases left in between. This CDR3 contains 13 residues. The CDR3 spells CATSPPDTYEQYF. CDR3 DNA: TGTGCCACCAGTCCCCCGGATACCTACGAGCAGTACTTC.

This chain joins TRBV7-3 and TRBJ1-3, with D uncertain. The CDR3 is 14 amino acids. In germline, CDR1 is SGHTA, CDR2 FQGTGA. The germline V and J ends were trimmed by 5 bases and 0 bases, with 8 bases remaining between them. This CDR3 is CASSAGLSGNTIYF. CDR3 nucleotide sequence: TGTGCCAGCAGCGCTGGCCTCTCTGGAAACACCATATATTTT.

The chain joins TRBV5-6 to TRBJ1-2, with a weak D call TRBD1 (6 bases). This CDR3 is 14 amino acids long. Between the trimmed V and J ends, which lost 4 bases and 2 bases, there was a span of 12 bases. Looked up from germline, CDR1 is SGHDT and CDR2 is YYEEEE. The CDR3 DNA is TGTGCCAGCAGCGACCCACAGGGAAACTATGGCTACACCTTC. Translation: CASSDPQGNYGYTF.

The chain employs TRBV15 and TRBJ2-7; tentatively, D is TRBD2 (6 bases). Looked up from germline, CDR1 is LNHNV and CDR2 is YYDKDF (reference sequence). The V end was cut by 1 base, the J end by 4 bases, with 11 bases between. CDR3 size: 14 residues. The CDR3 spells CATSRGDSLYEQYF. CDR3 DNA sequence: TGTGCCACCAGCAGAGGGGACTCACTATACGAGCAGTACTTC.

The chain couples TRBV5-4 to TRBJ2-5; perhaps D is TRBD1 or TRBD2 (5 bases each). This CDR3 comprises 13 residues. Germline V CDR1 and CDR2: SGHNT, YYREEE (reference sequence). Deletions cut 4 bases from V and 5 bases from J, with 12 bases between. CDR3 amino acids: CASSPGRQETQYF. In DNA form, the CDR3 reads TGTGCCAGCAGCCCGGGACGACAGGAGACCCAGTACTTC. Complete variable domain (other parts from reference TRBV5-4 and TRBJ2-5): ETGVTQSPTHLIKTRGQQVTLRCSSQSGHNTVSWYQQALGQGPQFIFQYYREEENGRGNFPPRFSGLQFPNYSSELNVNALELDDSALYLCASSPGRQETQYFGPGTRLLVL.

This CDR3 is CASSISEQGTDQYF. The CDR3 DNA reads TGTGCCAGTAGTATAAGTGAGCAGGGTACAGACCAGTACTTC. This chain joins TRBV19 and TRBJ2-7; perhaps TRBD1 as D (5 bases). CDR3 length: 14 amino acids. Looked up from germline, CDR1 is LNHDA and CDR2 is SQIVND (reference sequence). The V end was cut by 2 bases, the J end by 10 bases, with 18 bases between. The complete variable domain, with remaining parts taken from reference TRBV19 and TRBJ2-7, reads DGGITQSPKYLFRKEGQNVTLSCEQNLNHDAMYWYRQDPGQGLRLIYYSQIVNDFQKGDIAEGYSVSREKKESFPLTVTSAQKNPTAFYLCASSISEQGTDQYFGPGTRLTVT.

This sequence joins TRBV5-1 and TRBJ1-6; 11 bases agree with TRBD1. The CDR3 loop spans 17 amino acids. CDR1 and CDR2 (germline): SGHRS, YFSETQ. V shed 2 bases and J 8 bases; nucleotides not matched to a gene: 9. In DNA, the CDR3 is TGCGCCAGCAGCTTTACCGACGGACAGGGGGCATATTCACCCCTCCACTTT. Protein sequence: CASSFTDGQGAYSPLHF.

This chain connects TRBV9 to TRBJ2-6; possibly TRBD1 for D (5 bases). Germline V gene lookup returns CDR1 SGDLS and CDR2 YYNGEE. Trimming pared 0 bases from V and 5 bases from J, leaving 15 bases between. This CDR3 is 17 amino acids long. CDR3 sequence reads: CASSVVPPDSWANVLTF. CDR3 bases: TGTGCCAGCAGCGTAGTACCCCCTGACAGCTGGGCCAACGTCCTGACTTTC.

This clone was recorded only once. The CDR3 loop is CASSLTHNYEQYF. In DNA form, the CDR3 reads TGTGCCAGCAGCTTGACTCATAACTACGAGCAGTACTTC. The rearrangement uses TRBV7-2 and TRBJ2-7; D is uncertain. Looked up from germline, CDR1 is SGHTA and CDR2 is FQGNSA. The CDR3 contains 13 residues. V was pared by 3 bases and J by 3 bases, with 9 bases between. The full variable domain, in which reference TRBV7-2 and TRBJ2-7 provide the parts outside the CDR3, is GAGVSQSPSNKVTEKGKDVELRCDPISGHTALYWYRQSLGQGLEFLIYFQGNSAPDKSGLPSDRFSAERTGGSVSTLTIQRTQQEDSAVYLCASSLTHNYEQYFGPGTRLTVT.